The TCR beta chain described here comes from a study of T cells in Graves' hyperthyroidism and ophthalmopathy (dated by TCRdb to about 2019). Background on the whole study: Peripheral blood was sampled at the time of initial diagnosis, prior to any treatment. To identify TCR V-J signatures that set the groups apart, the researchers used a discovery cohort of 100 patients, made up of 40 to 45 with Graves' ophthalmopathy and about 55 with stable Graves' hyperthyroidism. Prospective prediction of ophthalmopathy was tested in an independent validation cohort of 18 to 20 hyperthyroidism patients and 15 to 17 patients who later progressed to ophthalmopathy. The 90 or so discovery patients were randomly split 7:3 into training and test sets. In addition, the study compared T-cell repertoires in thyroid tissue and in blood from roughly 6 Graves' hyperthyroidism patients. Once sampling was done, hyperthyroidism patients were given methimazole at a starting dose of 30 mg daily, whereas ophthalmopathy patients were given high-dose intravenous methylprednisolone. The paper reports TCR Vbeta CDR3 sequencing of more than 120 peripheral blood samples: some 44 ophthalmopathy, approximately 74 hyperthyroidism and 17 progressor patients. Paper-wide results and their limitations: In validation, progression to ophthalmopathy was predicted by the model with 55% to 71% sensitivity and roughly 76% specificity, a median of 6.5 months before onset. Ophthalmopathy was separated from stable hyperthyroidism by a 13 V-J signature model, with approximately 85% sensitivity and approximately 84% specificity obtained in cross-validation and 80%/75% obtained in testing. Most expanded thyroid clonotypes (frequency above 0.001) were also detected in blood, suggesting blood repertoires may reflect thyroid immune responses. Sample size was not statistically predetermined, and blinding of investigators to group allocation was not performed.

In the germline V gene (reference sequence), CDR1 corresponds to DFQATT and CDR2 to SNEGSKA. V and J are truncated by 3 bases and 1 base respectively, leaving an intervening sequence of 10 bases. The CDR3 has 14 amino acids, counting the end cysteine and phenylalanine. Of the read, only the CDR3 DNA is kept; its 42 bases are in frame from base 1. Stable Graves' hyperthyroidism was defined as the absence of progression to ophthalmopathy over 18 months of follow-up. Hyperthyroidism patients were newly diagnosed, had a disease duration of under 2 months, and were aged 18 to 65 years. The study excluded patients with uncontrolled infections, other autoimmune diseases, pregnancy or lactation. Diagnoses relied on clinical symptoms, serum thyroxine and TRAb, thyroid ultrasound and orbital computed tomography. PBMCs were isolated from more than 9 ml of fresh peripheral blood by Ficoll-Paque density gradient centrifugation. Total RNA was extracted using Trizol reagent, and RNA quality was assessed on an Agilent 2100 Bioanalyzer.

This clonotype was seen ten or more times. Its target antigen remains unknown. No clone much larger than this one lies a single base away; base qualities are absent. TCR beta CDR3 regions were amplified from RNA transcripts. For the first round of RT-PCR on the TCR CDR3, the HTBI primer set was used together with the Qiagen OneStep RT-PCR kit. A second multiplex PCR round built the libraries, followed by size selection and purification. The libraries were sequenced on an Illumina HiSeq2000 using paired-end 100 bp reads. As for the original processing: SOAPnuke was used to process the raw data, throwing out any read that contained adapters or uncalled bases, had a mean Phred below 15, or lacked an exact constant-primer or identifier match. COPE v1.2.5 was used to merge high-quality paired reads, and clonotypes were defined as unique nucleotide sequences. MiTCR v1.1 was used to align clonotypes to the IMGT TRBV, TRBD and TRBJ reference segments. The analysis was restricted to V-J combinations with a frequency above 0.0001, which together covered 99% to 99.2% of the repertoires. A TCS score was defined as the ratio of F50 (clonal expansion) to E x V (chaos), with BLOSUM62-based TCRdist applied between CDR3 peptides within each V-J. Welch's t-statistics and random forest reduced roughly 530 V-J features to roughly 13, which were used in a naive Bayes classifier (R e1071). TCRdb itself trimmed the public reads at Q25 with fastp, ran MiXCR and retained productive beta chains. When rows share a CDR3 protein, they turn into one entry using the most common DNA and genes. TCRdb assigned the V and J calls; the authors' analysis was not used. The sample contains around 350,000 distinct CDR3 sequences, about a fifth of them found a single time. The biggest ten clones account for about 4% of the sample.

Input material: blood. The clonotype was recovered from a young woman with Graves' hyperthyroidism. In this chain, TRBV20-1 is recombined with TRBJ1-3, with no reliable assignment of the D segment. The CDR3 loop reads CSASPGGSGNTIYF. The sequenced DNA is TGCAGTGCTAGCCCAGGAGGGTCTGGAAACACCATATATTTT.